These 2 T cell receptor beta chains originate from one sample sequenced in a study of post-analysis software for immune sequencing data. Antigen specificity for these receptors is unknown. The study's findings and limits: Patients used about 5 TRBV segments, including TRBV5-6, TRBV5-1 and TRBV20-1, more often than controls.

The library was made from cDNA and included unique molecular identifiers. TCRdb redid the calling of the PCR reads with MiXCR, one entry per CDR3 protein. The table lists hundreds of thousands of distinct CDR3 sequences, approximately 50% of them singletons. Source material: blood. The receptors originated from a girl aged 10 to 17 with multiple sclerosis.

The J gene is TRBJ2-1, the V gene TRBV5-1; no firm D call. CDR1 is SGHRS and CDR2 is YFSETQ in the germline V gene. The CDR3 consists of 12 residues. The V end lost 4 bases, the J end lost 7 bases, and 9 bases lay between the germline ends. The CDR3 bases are TGCGCCAGCAGCCACCTAGGTAATGAGCAGTTCTTC. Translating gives CASSHLGNEQFF.

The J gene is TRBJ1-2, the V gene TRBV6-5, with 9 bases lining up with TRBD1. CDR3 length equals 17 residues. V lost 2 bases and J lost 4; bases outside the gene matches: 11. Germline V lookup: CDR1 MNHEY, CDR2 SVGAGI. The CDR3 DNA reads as TGTGCCAGCAGTTACGAGGGACAGGGTCTCGACGTCTATGGCTACACCTTC. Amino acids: CASSYEGQGLDVYGYTF.